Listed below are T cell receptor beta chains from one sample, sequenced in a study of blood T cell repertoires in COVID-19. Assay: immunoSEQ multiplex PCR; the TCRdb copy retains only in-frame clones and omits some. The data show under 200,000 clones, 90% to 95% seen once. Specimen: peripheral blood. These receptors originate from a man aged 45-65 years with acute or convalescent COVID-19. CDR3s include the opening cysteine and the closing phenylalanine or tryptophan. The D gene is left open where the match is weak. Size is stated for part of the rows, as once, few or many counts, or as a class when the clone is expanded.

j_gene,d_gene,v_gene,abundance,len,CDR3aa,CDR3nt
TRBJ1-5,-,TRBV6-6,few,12,CASSYGQRPQHF,TGTGCCAGCAGTTACGGTCAGCGGCCCCAGCATTTT
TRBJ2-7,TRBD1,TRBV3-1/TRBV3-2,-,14,CASSQEGTGNEQYF,TGTGCCAGCAGCCAAGAAGGGACAGGGAACGAGCAGTACTTC
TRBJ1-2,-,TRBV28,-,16,CASSLGASGFPGGYTF,TGTGCCAGCAGTTTAGGGGCGTCCGGGTTCCCGGGTGGCTACACCTTC
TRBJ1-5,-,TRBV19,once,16,CASSLPGAGTRQPQHF,TGTGCCAGTAGTCTCCCAGGGGCCGGGACACGGCAGCCCCAGCATTTT
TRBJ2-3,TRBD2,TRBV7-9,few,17,CASSLAGTSGRDDTQYF,TGTGCCAGCAGCTTAGCAGGTACTAGCGGACGTGACGATACGCAGTATTTT
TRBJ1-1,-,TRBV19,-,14,CASRRDTTNTEAFF,TGTGCCAGTAGGAGGGACACGACGAACACTGAAGCTTTCTTT
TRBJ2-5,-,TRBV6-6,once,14,CASSYSPYQETQYF,TGTGCCAGCAGTTACTCTCCTTACCAAGAGACCCAGTACTTC
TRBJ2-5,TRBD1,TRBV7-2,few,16,CASSQGGQGAGETQYF,TGTGCCAGCAGTCAGGGGGGACAGGGGGCGGGAGAGACCCAGTACTTC
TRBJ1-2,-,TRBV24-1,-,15,CATSDDGTASYGYTF,TGTGCCACCAGTGACGACGGGACTGCTTCCTATGGCTACACCTTC
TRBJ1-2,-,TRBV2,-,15,CASKGRDRTNYGYTF,TGTGCCAGCAAGGGGCGCGACCGTACGAACTATGGCTACACCTTC
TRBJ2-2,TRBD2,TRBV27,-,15,CATGTSGTGTGELFF,TGTGCCACCGGGACTAGCGGGACGGGGACCGGGGAGCTGTTTTTT
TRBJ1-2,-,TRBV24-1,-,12,CATSVPEYGYTF,TGTGCCACCAGTGTCCCGGAGTATGGCTACACCTTC
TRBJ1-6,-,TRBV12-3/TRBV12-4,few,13,CASRQGGNSPLHF,TGTGCCAGCAGGCAGGGTGGAAATTCACCCCTCCACTTT
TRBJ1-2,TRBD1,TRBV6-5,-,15,CASRPTGNSDYGYTF,TGTGCCAGCAGGCCGACAGGGAATAGTGACTATGGCTACACCTTC
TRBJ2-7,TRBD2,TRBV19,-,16,CASSMGRTSGSNEQYF,TGTGCCAGTAGTATGGGCAGGACTAGCGGGAGCAACGAGCAGTACTTC
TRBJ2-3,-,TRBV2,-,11,CASSDRGIQYF,TGTGCCAGCAGCGACCGGGGAATCCAGTATTTT
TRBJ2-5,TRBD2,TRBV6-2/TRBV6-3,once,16,CASSPYVRGGLETQYF,TGTGCCAGCAGCCCATACGTGCGGGGGGGCCTAGAGACCCAGTACTTC
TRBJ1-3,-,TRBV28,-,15,CASSGQSDSGNTIYF,TGTGCCAGCAGTGGACAGAGTGACTCTGGAAACACCATATATTTT
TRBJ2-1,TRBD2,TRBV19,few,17,CASSIATSGSSYNEQFF,TGTGCCAGTAGTATAGCGACTAGCGGGAGCTCCTACAATGAGCAGTTCTTC
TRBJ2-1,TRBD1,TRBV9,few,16,CASSLNRDRGSDEQFF,TGTGCCAGCAGCCTGAACCGGGACAGGGGGTCGGATGAGCAGTTCTTC
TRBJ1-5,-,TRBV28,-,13,CASSQGFNQPQHF,TGTGCCAGCAGCCAGGGGTTCAATCAGCCCCAGCATTTT
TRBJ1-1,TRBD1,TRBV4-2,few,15,CASSQTTGSNTEAFF,TGTGCCAGCAGCCAAACGACAGGGTCGAACACTGAAGCTTTCTTT
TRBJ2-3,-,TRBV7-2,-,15,CASSASGQGTDTQYF,TGTGCCAGCAGCGCCTCAGGGCAGGGCACAGATACGCAGTATTTT
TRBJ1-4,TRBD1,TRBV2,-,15,CASSVTTGSNEKLFF,TGTGCCAGCAGTGTTACGACAGGGTCGAATGAAAAACTGTTTTTT
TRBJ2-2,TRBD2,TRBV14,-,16,CASSQGLADTTGELFF,TGTGCCAGCAGCCAAGGCCTAGCGGATACCACCGGGGAGCTGTTTTTT
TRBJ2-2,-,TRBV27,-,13,CASSTRNTGELFF,TGTGCCAGCAGTACTAGGAACACCGGGGAGCTGTTTTTT
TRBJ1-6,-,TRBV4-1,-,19,CASSQVPGRWSSYNSPLHF,TGCGCCAGCAGCCAAGTACCAGGGAGGTGGAGCTCCTATAATTCACCCCTCCACTTT
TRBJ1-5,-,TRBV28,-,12,CASSSGNQPQHF,TGTGCCAGCAGTTCCGGCAATCAGCCCCAGCATTTT
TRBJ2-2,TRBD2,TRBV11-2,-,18,CASSRETSGRGNTGELFF,TGTGCCAGCAGCCGTGAGACTAGCGGGAGGGGGAACACCGGGGAGCTGTTTTTT
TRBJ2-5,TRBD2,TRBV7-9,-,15,CASSFRLADQETQYF,TGTGCCAGCAGCTTTAGGCTAGCGGATCAAGAGACCCAGTACTTC
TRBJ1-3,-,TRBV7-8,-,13,CASRGFSGNTIYF,TGTGCCAGCCGGGGTTTCTCTGGAAACACCATATATTTT
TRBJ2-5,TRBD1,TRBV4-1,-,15,CASSQDTGGPETQYF,TGCGCCAGCAGCCAAGATACAGGGGGACCAGAGACCCAGTACTTC
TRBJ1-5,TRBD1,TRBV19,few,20,CASSIRLAGQGSYSNQPQHF,TGTGCCAGTAGTATCCGTCTCGCGGGACAGGGCTCTTATAGCAATCAGCCCCAGCATTTT
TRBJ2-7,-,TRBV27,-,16,CASSWSPMALAYEQYF,TGTGCCAGCAGTTGGAGTCCGATGGCCCTCGCCTACGAGCAGTACTTC
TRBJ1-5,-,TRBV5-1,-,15,CASSLSGNSNQPQHF,TGCGCCAGCAGCTTGTCCGGGAATAGCAATCAGCCCCAGCATTTT
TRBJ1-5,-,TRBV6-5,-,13,CASNFRLNQPQHF,TGTGCCAGCAACTTCAGGTTAAATCAGCCCCAGCATTTT
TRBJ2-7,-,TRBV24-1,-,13,CATSDSDSHEQYF,TGTGCCACCAGTGATTCGGACAGCCACGAGCAGTACTTC
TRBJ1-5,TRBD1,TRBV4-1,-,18,CASSQDQTGIFNNQPQHF,TGCGCCAGCAGCCAAGATCAGACAGGGATTTTCAACAATCAGCCCCAGCATTTT
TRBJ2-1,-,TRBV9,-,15,CASSPQLIGNNEQFF,TGTGCCAGCAGCCCACAACTAATAGGCAACAATGAGCAGTTCTTC
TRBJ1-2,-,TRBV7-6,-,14,CASSLSQAEDGYTF,TGTGCCAGCAGCTTATCCCAGGCAGAAGATGGCTACACCTTC
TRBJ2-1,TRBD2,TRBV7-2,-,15,CASSLSSGRTNEQFF,TGTGCCAGCAGCTTATCGAGCGGGAGAACCAATGAGCAGTTCTTC
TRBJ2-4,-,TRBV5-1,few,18,CASSLLPQGPLAKNIQYF,TGCGCCAGCAGCCTACTCCCACAGGGACCACTAGCCAAAAACATTCAGTACTTC
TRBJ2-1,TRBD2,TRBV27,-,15,CASSYSGTSYNEQFF,TGTGCCAGCAGCTATAGCGGGACGTCCTACAATGAGCAGTTCTTC